A selection of T cell receptor beta chains follows, all from one sample in a study of blood T cell repertoires in COVID-19. Some clones are missing from TCRdb's copy, which holds only in-frame ones; the method was immunoSEQ multiplex PCR. The sample lists around 220,000 clones, around 85% occurring once. Material: peripheral blood. Source of these receptors: a woman in her forties with active or convalescent COVID-19. Each CDR3 is given with its conserved first and last residue. The D gene is left open where the match is weak. Some rows have no size entry. The others give once, few or many, or a class for an expanded clone.

J	D	V	size	DNA	CDR3
TRBJ1-1	.	TRBV6-5	.	TGTGCCAGCAGTCTCACTCGGGTCGACACTGAAGCTTTCTTT	CASSLTRVDTEAFF
TRBJ1-3	TRBD1	TRBV19	.	TGTGCCAGTACCCTAGGGGGCAACTCTGGAAACACCATATATTTT	CASTLGGNSGNTIYF
TRBJ2-5	TRBD2	TRBV11-2	.	TGTGCCAGCAGCTACGGCGGGGGGCCGCCCGAGACCCAGTACTTC	CASSYGGGPPETQYF
TRBJ1-1	.	TRBV2	.	TGTGCCAGCAGGACAGGAATGAACACTGAAGCTTTCTTT	CASRTGMNTEAFF
TRBJ1-2	TRBD1	TRBV11-2	.	TGTGCCAGCAGCTTAGCGTCGACAGGGGTTAACTATGGCTACACCTTC	CASSLASTGVNYGYTF
TRBJ1-2	.	TRBV30	.	TGTGCCTGGTGGCCACCTAACTATGGCTACACCTTC	CAWWPPNYGYTF
TRBJ1-4	.	TRBV7-9	few	TGTGCCAGCAGCCGGCCTGGTGGACTGTCAACTAATGAAAAACTGTTTTTT	CASSRPGGLSTNEKLFF
TRBJ1-2	TRBD1	TRBV5-8	few	TGTGCCAGCAGCTTTACAGGGGGCAATGGCTACACCTTC	CASSFTGGNGYTF
TRBJ1-1	.	TRBV5-1	.	TGCGCCAGCAGCTTGGACAGCCTGAACACTGAAGCTTTCTTT	CASSLDSLNTEAFF
TRBJ2-5	TRBD2	TRBV28	.	TGTGCCAGCAGTTTACTAGCGGGGGAGGCAGAGACCCAGTACTTC	CASSLLAGEAETQYF
TRBJ2-2	.	TRBV6-1	.	TGTGCCAGCAGTGAACCTGGGCTGAACACCGGGGAGCTGTTTTTT	CASSEPGLNTGELFF
TRBJ2-2	.	TRBV11-3	.	TGTGCCAGCAGCCCGAAAGGAGTGAACACCGGGGAGCTGTTTTTT	CASSPKGVNTGELFF
TRBJ1-5	TRBD1	TRBV18	few	TGTGCCAGCTCACCACAGACAGGGGAAGGCCAGCCCCAGCATTTT	CASSPQTGEGQPQHF
TRBJ2-7	TRBD2	TRBV28	.	TGTGCCAGCAGCTCCGGACCTGGGAGGGCCTACGAGCAGTACTTC	CASSSGPGRAYEQYF
TRBJ1-2	.	TRBV4-1	.	TGCACCAGCAGCCAAGTAGGGGCCTCAGGAAGGCACTATGGCTACACCTTC	CTSSQVGASGRHYGYTF
TRBJ1-1	.	TRBV6-5	.	TGTGCCAGCAGGAGGGGAGGGGGCACTGAAGCTTTCTTT	CASRRGGGTEAFF
TRBJ2-5	.	TRBV3-1/TRBV3-2	.	TGTGCCAGCAGAAACATCTACCAAGAGACCCAGTACTTC	CASRNIYQETQYF
TRBJ2-7	.	TRBV11-1	.	TGTGCCAGCAGCGTCACCACAGGGATAAAATACGAGCAGTACTTC	CASSVTTGIKYEQYF
TRBJ1-5	.	TRBV10-2	.	TGCGCCAGCAGTGAGAACGGGGGCAATCAGCCCCAGCATTTT	CASSENGGNQPQHF
TRBJ1-2	TRBD1	TRBV19	.	TGTGCCAGTGGCGACAGGGGGGACTATGGCTACACCTTC	CASGDRGDYGYTF
TRBJ1-1	.	TRBV19	.	TGTGCCAGTAGTATTTACGGGGATGGCAAATTTGAAGCTTTCTTT	CASSIYGDGKFEAFF
TRBJ1-2	.	TRBV11-2	.	TGTGCCAGCAGCCCGGACAGAGCTAACTATGGCTACACCTTC	CASSPDRANYGYTF
TRBJ2-1	TRBD2	TRBV5-1	.	TGCGCCAGCAGCTCACTAGCGGGGGGCCCGAGCTCCTACAATGAGCAGTTCTTC	CASSSLAGGPSSYNEQFF
TRBJ1-1	.	TRBV28	.	TGTGCCAGCAGTTTACAGGGGAACAAGGACACTGAAGCTTTCTTT	CASSLQGNKDTEAFF
TRBJ1-6	TRBD1	TRBV30	.	TGTGCCTGGAGTCCAGGACAGGGGGTGACACCCCTCCACTTT	CAWSPGQGVTPLHF
TRBJ2-2	.	TRBV4-1	.	TGCGCCAGCAGCCAAGCCCCATTTAACACCGGGGAGCTGTTTTTT	CASSQAPFNTGELFF
TRBJ1-5	TRBD1	TRBV28	.	TGTGCCAGCAGTCCGACAGGGAGAAATAGCAATCAGCCCCAGCATTTT	CASSPTGRNSNQPQHF
TRBJ1-1	TRBD1	TRBV30	few	TGTGCCTGGAGTAACGACAGGGGCACTGAAGCTTTCTTT	CAWSNDRGTEAFF
TRBJ1-1	TRBD1	TRBV27	.	TGTGCCAGCAGTTGGACAGGGAAAACTGAAGCTTTCTTT	CASSWTGKTEAFF
TRBJ1-2	TRBD1	TRBV7-2	once	TGTGCCAGCAGCATCCGACAGGGGAGCTATGGCTACACCTTC	CASSIRQGSYGYTF
TRBJ1-3	.	TRBV7-9	few	TGTGCCAGCAGCTCCTCTGGACAATCTGGAAACACCATATATTTT	CASSSSGQSGNTIYF
TRBJ1-1	TRBD1	TRBV27	.	TGTGCCAGCAGTTTGATGGGACAGGTCACTGAAGCTTTCTTT	CASSLMGQVTEAFF
TRBJ2-5	.	TRBV5-1	.	TGCGCCAGCAGTCCGGGACTGGCGGAGACCCAGTACTTC	CASSPGLAETQYF
TRBJ1-2	.	TRBV6-5	.	TGTGCCAGCAGCAGGGGTCTTCAGGGCTACACCTTC	CASSRGLQGYTF
TRBJ1-1	TRBD1	TRBV7-3	.	TGTGCCAGCAGCTTACACAGGGGGGTCACTGAAGCTTTCTTT	CASSLHRGVTEAFF
TRBJ1-1	TRBD1	TRBV7-6	.	TGTGCCAGCAGCCGCGGACAGGGAGGGGTCCACACTGAAGCTTTCTTT	CASSRGQGGVHTEAFF
TRBJ1-5	.	TRBV7-3	.	TGTGCCAGCAGCCTAAGGCTCTTCAATCAGCCCCAGCATTTT	CASSLRLFNQPQHF
TRBJ1-1	.	TRBV28	.	TGTGCCAGCAGTTTATCTGCTAACGGGGGTGAAGCTTTCTTT	CASSLSANGGEAFF
TRBJ1-2	TRBD1	TRBV10-2	.	TGCGCCAGCAGTGAGGCCCGGGACAGCTATGGCTACACCTTC	CASSEARDSYGYTF
TRBJ1-6	.	TRBV5-1	few	TGCGCCAGCAGCGGGTCGGCGGGGAGCGCATTTAATTCACCCCTCCACTTT	CASSGSAGSAFNSPLHF
TRBJ2-1	.	TRBV30	few	TGTGCCTGGAGTGCCCCGGGGAATGAGCAGTTCTTC	CAWSAPGNEQFF
TRBJ1-2	.	TRBV27	.	TGTGCCAGCAGTCACCAGGGGATAACTAACTATGGCTACACCTTC	CASSHQGITNYGYTF
TRBJ2-2	.	TRBV4-1	.	TGCGCCAGCAGCCAAGATCCGTTGTCCGGCGGCCGGGAGCTGTTTTTT	CASSQDPLSGGRELFF
TRBJ2-7	TRBD1	TRBV5-1	.	TGCGCCAGCCGCAAGACGGGACAGTCCTACGAGCAGTACTTC	CASRKTGQSYEQYF
TRBJ1-1	TRBD1	TRBV11-2	.	TGTGCCAGCAGCTTAAGGGGACAGGGGAACACTGAAGCTTTCTTT	CASSLRGQGNTEAFF
TRBJ2-3	.	TRBV2	.	TGTGCCAGCAGTGAGCGGAATCTGAGCACAGATACGCAGTATTTT	CASSERNLSTDTQYF
TRBJ2-7	.	TRBV30	few	TGTGCCTGGAGGGGCTCTGGCTCCTACGAGCAGTACTTC	CAWRGSGSYEQYF
TRBJ1-4	TRBD1	TRBV7-2	.	TGTGCCAGCAGCTCACCCGTCTCGGACAGGGGTAATGAAAAACTGTTTTTT	CASSSPVSDRGNEKLFF
TRBJ2-3	.	TRBV7-3	.	TGTGCCAGCAGCCGAGGGGAGGCAGATACGCAGTATTTT	CASSRGEADTQYF
TRBJ2-2	TRBD2	TRBV10-1	.	TGCGCCAGCAGTGACTACCCGGGACTAGCGGGGGCCGGCACCGGGGAGCTGTTTTTT	CASSDYPGLAGAGTGELFF
TRBJ2-1	TRBD2	TRBV6-6	once	TGTGCCAGCAGGGTAGCGGGAGACTACAATGAGCAGTTCTTC	CASRVAGDYNEQFF
TRBJ1-1	.	TRBV12-3/TRBV12-4	.	TGTGCCAGCAGCCGGGAGTCATATACTGAAGCTTTCTTT	CASSRESYTEAFF
TRBJ2-5	TRBD2	TRBV5-5	.	TGTGCCAGCAGCTTGGACGTAGCGGGGGGCCAAGAGACCCAGTACTTC	CASSLDVAGGQETQYF
TRBJ2-1	.	TRBV10-3	.	TGTGCCATCAGTGAGTCGGTCCGCCTACGCAATGAGCAGTTCTTC	CAISESVRLRNEQFF
TRBJ2-6	.	TRBV29-1	.	TGCAGCGTATACGCGAGTGGGGCCAACGTCCTGACTTTC	CSVYASGANVLTF